A single sample is the source of the 7 T cell receptor beta chains below, sequenced in a study of Ad26.COV2.S vaccination and SARS-CoV-2 variants. Assay used: immunoSEQ multiplex PCR; TCRdb lists only in-frame clones, some missing. This table has fewer than 800,000 clones, 89% appearing once. The treatment denotes: around 19 received Ad26.COV2.S at low or high dose, single or two shots; 5 received placebo; per-sample allocation not given. Specimens were obtained on day 63 following the first vaccine or placebo injection. This material consisted of peripheral blood, taken in a trial of Ad26.COV2.S vaccine versus placebo. The receptors originated from a person aged 18-65 years who received the Ad26.COV2.S COVID-19 vaccine or a placebo.

The gene calls are TRBV30 and TRBJ2-3; tentatively, D is TRBD2 (6 bases). Trimming took 2 bases from V and 3 from J, leaving 15 bases between them. Germline assignment: CDR1 GTSNPN and CDR2 SVGIG (reference sequence). The CDR3 extends over 15 amino acids. The CDR3 bases are TGTGCCTGGAGTTGGGGGAGGTCTCTTACAGATACGCAGTATTTT. Protein: CAWSWGRSLTDTQYF.

This sequence joins TRBV29-1 and TRBJ2-3; weak D call: TRBD2 (7 bases). Trimming shortened V by 2 bases and J by 2 bases, and 17 bases separated the two germline ends. CDR1 and CDR2 from the germline V gene are SQVTM and ANQGSEA. CDR3 size: 16 residues. DNA for the CDR3: TGCAGCGTTGAACCGTCTTGGGGGGGCCCCACAGATACGCAGTATTTT. Amino acid sequence: CSVEPSWGGPTDTQYF.

The chain employs TRBV10-3 and TRBJ1-6; D gene ambiguous. The CDR3 spans 13 residues. CDR1 and CDR2 from the germline V gene are ENHRY and SYGVKD. Trimming stripped 8 bases from V and 9 bases from J, with 14 bases between. The CDR3 sequence: CAISPGTSSPLHF. CDR3 sequence (DNA): TGTGCCATCTCCCCAGGTACGAGTTCACCCCTCCACTTT.

CDR3 DNA sequence: TGTGCCAGCAGCCAAGTGCAGGGAGGAGCTTTCTTT. Translating gives CASSQVQGGAFF. The rearrangement links TRBV3-1 (or the pseudogene TRBV3-2) to TRBJ1-1, with a possible D match to TRBD1 (5 bases). CDR3 length: 12 amino acids. Trimming removed 1 base from V and 10 bases from J, with 10 bases in between. Germline V gives CDR1 LGHDT, CDR2 YNNKEL (reference sequence).

The J gene is TRBJ1-6, the V gene TRBV9; D is unclear. The V and J ends lost 0 bases and 7 bases respectively, with 11 bases between them. Germline loops: CDR1 SGDLS, CDR2 YYNGEE. The CDR3 runs 15 residues. The CDR3 nucleotides are TGTGCCAGCAGCGTAGAACTGGGAGAGAATTCACCCCTCCACTTT. It translates to CASSVELGENSPLHF.

The chain links TRBV29-1 to TRBJ1-2, with D unresolved. V lost 4 bases to trimming and J lost 2 bases, with 11 bases between them. Per the germline V gene, CDR1 is SQVTM and CDR2 is ANQGSEA. The CDR3 consists of 13 residues. The CDR3 loop reads CSVGKDLNYGYTF. CDR3 nucleotide sequence: TGCAGCGTTGGAAAGGACTTAAACTATGGCTACACCTTC.

This sequence joins TRBV7-2 and TRBJ2-1; the D gene is possibly TRBD1 (6 bases). This CDR3 comprises 14 residues. V lost 4 bases and J 7 bases, leaving 14 bases between the germline ends. Germline V gene data show CDR1 as SGHTA and CDR2 as FQGNSA. The CDR3 DNA reads as TGTGCCAGCAGCTCGCAACAGGGCGTGAATGAGCAGTTCTTC. Residues: CASSSQQGVNEQFF.